The next 27 T cell receptor beta chains were all read from a single sample in a study of blood T cell repertoires in COVID-19. Clones were read by immunoSEQ multiplex PCR, and TCRdb kept only the in-frame ones, dropping some. Among about 120,000 clones listed, about 88% were seen once. The sample taken for sequencing was peripheral blood. The receptors come from a woman aged 80 or older with acute or convalescent COVID-19.

This sequence joins TRBV4-1 and TRBJ2-1, with 7 bases fitting TRBD1. Trimming took 4 bases from V and 5 from J; bases not matched to a gene: 11. In germline, CDR1 is MGHRA, CDR2 YSYEKL. This CDR3 is 16 amino acids long. CDR3 DNA sequence: TGCGCCAGCAGCCCCTGGGGGACAGCCCTTAACAATGAGCAGTTCTTC. This gives the protein CASSPWGTALNNEQFF.

This clone has a single count. The V gene is TRBV28, the J gene TRBJ1-2, with 9 bases identical to TRBD1. Germline V gene data show CDR1 as MDHEN and CDR2 as SYDVKM. The junction had 5 bases not matched to a gene; V was cut back by 5 bases and J by 7 bases. The CDR3 is made up of 13 amino acids. CDR3 DNA sequence: TGTGCCAGCAGTAACAACAGGGGGCCTGGCTACACCTTC. It translates to CASSNNRGPGYTF.

The chain uses TRBV5-1 and TRBJ2-1; 9 bases fit TRBD1. The V segment lost 4 bases and the J segment 9 bases; nucleotides outside the gene matches: 14. Germline V CDR1 and CDR2: SGHRS, YFSETQ. The CDR3 runs 16 residues. The CDR3 is CASSHPDRGRMGEQFF. The CDR3 coding sequence is TGCGCCAGCAGCCATCCGGACAGGGGTAGAATGGGTGAGCAGTTCTTC.

The gene calls are TRBV6-6 and TRBJ2-7, with TRBD1 matching 9 bases. CDR1 and CDR2 (germline): MNHNY, SVGAGI (reference sequence). This CDR3 has 15 amino acids. V was clipped by 6 bases and J by 7 bases; unmatched bases: 13. Written as DNA, the CDR3 is TGTGCCAGCAGCCCCTCTGGACAGGGGAGGAGGGAGCAGTACTTC. Translated: CASSPSGQGRREQYF.

The chain employs TRBV7-2 and TRBJ1-6; TRBD1 aligns across 9 bases. The V gene's germline CDR1 is SGHTA and CDR2 FQGNSA. The trim removed 5 bases at V and 10 bases at J, leaving 12 bases unmatched. The CDR3 loop spans 16 amino acids. The CDR3 nucleotides are TGTGCCAGCAGCGGGAGACAGGGGGTTGGGCAATCACCCCTCCACTTT. Its translation is CASSGRQGVGQSPLHF.

The chain combines TRBV6-4 with TRBJ2-1; unclear D gene. Germline lookup yields CDR1 MRHNA and CDR2 SNTAGT. V was clipped by 5 bases and J by 6 bases, with 20 bases between them. This CDR3 has 16 amino acids. The CDR3 is CASSRDLLSVSNEQFF. DNA for the CDR3: TGTGCCAGCAGTCGTGATCTACTAAGCGTATCCAATGAGCAGTTCTTC.

This clone was seen only once. V gene TRBV5-1 combines with J gene TRBJ2-7; TRBD2 matches 12 bases. Per germline, CDR1 SGHRS and CDR2 YFSETQ. V gave up 4 bases and J gave up 5 bases; unmatched junction bases: 7. This CDR3 region has 15 residues. CDR3 sequence: CASSLRTSGAHEQYF. Written as DNA, the CDR3 is TGCGCCAGCAGCCTTAGGACTAGCGGGGCCCACGAGCAGTACTTC.

This clone came up once. The chain is built from TRBV7-3 and TRBJ2-7, with 12 nucleotides matching TRBD2. Germline assignment: CDR1 SGHTA and CDR2 FQGTGA. The CDR3 sequence is 13 residues long. With 5 bases clipped from V and 6 bases from J, the junction kept 2 bases outside the gene matches. CDR3 amino acids: CASSPGLAGEQYF. CDR3 coding DNA: TGTGCCAGCAGCCCGGGACTAGCGGGCGAGCAGTACTTC.

V gene TRBV2 combines with J gene TRBJ2-2, with D unclear. V lost 4 bases and J 7 bases, leaving 4 bases between the germline ends. This CDR3 has 11 amino acids. In germline, CDR1 is SNHLY, CDR2 FYNNEI. The CDR3 sequence: CASSVHGELFF. The CDR3 nucleotides are TGTGCCAGCAGTGTACACGGGGAGCTGTTTTTT.

The rearrangement joins TRBV5-1 to TRBJ2-1; D gene uncertain. V was shortened by 2 bases and J by 0 bases, with 18 bases between the two germline ends. This CDR3 contains 18 residues. Germline CDR1 is SGHRS and CDR2 is YFSETQ. CDR3 in DNA: TGCGCCAGCAGCTTTTCGTCTACCGGGTTCCGCTCCTACAATGAGCAGTTCTTC. This encodes CASSFSSTGFRSYNEQFF.

The table lists this clone with a count of one. The V call is TRBV24-1, the J call TRBJ1-1; TRBD1 aligns across 7 bases. V lost 3 bases to trimming and J lost 3 bases; unmatched junction nucleotides: 12. This CDR3 comprises 17 residues. CDR1 is KGHDR, CDR2 SFDVKD, per germline. The chain's CDR3 is CATSDHRQGRWDTEAFF. The CDR3 coding sequence is TGTGCCACCAGTGATCATAGACAGGGTAGATGGGACACTGAAGCTTTCTTT.

The chain carries TRBV10-3 and TRBJ2-2; D not resolved. Germline V CDR1 and CDR2: ENHRY, SYGVKD. The ends were cut back, 7 bases at V and 2 bases at J, with 11 bases in the middle. The CDR3 extends over 14 amino acids. This chain's CDR3 is CAITRGVNTGELFF. The CDR3 nucleotides read TGTGCCATCACCCGCGGAGTTAACACCGGGGAGCTGTTTTTT.

This CDR3 is CASSQTGYQPQHF. The DNA of the CDR3 is TGTGCCAGCAGCCAGACAGGGTATCAGCCCCAGCATTTT. The chain carries TRBV6-5 and TRBJ1-5; 7 bases agree with TRBD1. There are 13 residues in the CDR3. Per germline, CDR1 MNHEY and CDR2 SVGAGI. Trimming at V came to 6 bases and at J to 5 bases, leaving 4 bases not matched to a gene.

This clone was counted a few times. The CDR3: CASSYINEKLFF. CDR3 DNA sequence: TGTGCCAGTAGTTACATTAATGAAAAACTGTTTTTT. The rearrangement uses TRBV19 and TRBJ1-4; D unresolved. Per the germline V gene, CDR1 is LNHDA and CDR2 is SQIVND (reference sequence). V was cut by 5 bases and J by 4 bases, with 5 bases left in between. The CDR3 is made up of 12 amino acids.

J is TRBJ2-1 and V is TRBV5-1; a possible D gene is TRBD2 (6 bases). CDR1 and CDR2 from the germline V gene are SGHRS and YFSETQ. The CDR3 contains 13 residues. V gave up 3 bases and J gave up 6 bases, with 10 bases separating them. This chain's CDR3 is CASSSTRSNEQFF. CDR3 in DNA: TGCGCCAGCAGCTCGACTAGGAGCAATGAGCAGTTCTTC.

The rearrangement links TRBV4-1 to TRBJ1-1; maybe TRBD1 (6 bases). This CDR3 is 16 amino acids long. Per the germline V gene, CDR1 is MGHRA and CDR2 is YSYEKL. V was shortened by 0 bases and J by 4 bases, with 15 bases between the two germline ends. CDR3 region: CASSQEDRPGVTEAFF. The DNA of the CDR3 is TGCGCCAGCAGCCAAGAAGACAGGCCCGGGGTCACTGAAGCTTTCTTT.

The rearrangement joins TRBV6-6 to TRBJ1-1, with a possible D match to TRBD1 (5 bases). The germline CDR1 and CDR2 sequences are MNHNY and SVGAGI (reference sequence). The CDR3 runs to 12 residues. V gave up 3 bases and J gave up 6 bases, with 8 bases separating them. The CDR3 DNA is TGTGCCAGCAGTTATAAGGGGTCTGAAGCTTTCTTT. Its translation is CASSYKGSEAFF.

The rearrangement uses TRBV2 and TRBJ1-3; D is uncertain. Germline V CDR1 and CDR2: SNHLY, FYNNEI. This CDR3 contains 12 residues. V was pared by 2 bases and J by 4 bases, with 3 bases between. The CDR3 nucleotides are TGTGCCAGCAGTGAAACAGGAAACACCATATATTTT. It yields the protein CASSETGNTIYF.

The gene calls are TRBV6-6 and TRBJ1-6, with 9 bases fitting TRBD1. The germline gives CDR1 MNHNY, CDR2 SVGAGI (reference sequence). J was trimmed by 7 bases and V by 6 bases; bases with no gene match: 4. This CDR3 is built from 14 residues. In DNA, the CDR3 is TGTGCCAGCAGCCTCGGGACAGGGAATTCACCCCTCCACTTT. Protein sequence: CASSLGTGNSPLHF.

The chain recombines TRBV3-1 (or the pseudogene TRBV3-2) with TRBJ1-3; possible D gene TRBD1, 5 bases. CDR3 length equals 16 residues. V gave up 4 bases and J gave up 5 bases, with 18 bases separating them. CDR1 LGHDT and CDR2 YNNKEL come from the germline V gene (reference sequence). This CDR3 is CASSPQGKSLRNTIYF. CDR3 nucleotides: TGTGCCAGCAGCCCCCAGGGAAAGAGTCTGAGAAACACCATATATTTT.

This clone was detected once. The chain joins TRBV5-4 to TRBJ2-3; unclear D gene. The CDR3 is 13 residues long. Germline CDR1 is SGHNT and CDR2 is YYREEE (reference sequence). As DNA, the CDR3 is TGTGCTCTAAAGGAGAACCCCACAGATACGCAGTATTTT. This encodes CALKENPTDTQYF.

The V gene is TRBV28, the J gene TRBJ1-2, with D unclear. The CDR3 loop spans 13 amino acids. The V end was cut by 7 bases, the J end by 4 bases, with 13 bases between. Germline V CDR1 and CDR2: MDHEN, SYDVKM. For the CDR3, the DNA is TGTGCCAGCACCCGGAGCCCAAGCTATGGCTACACCTTC. It translates to CASTRSPSYGYTF.

J is TRBJ2-3 and V is TRBV4-2, with 8 bases aligning to TRBD2. The ends lost 4 bases at V and 5 bases at J; junction bases unmatched: 14. Per the germline V gene, CDR1 is LGHNA and CDR2 is YNFKEQ. The CDR3 consists of 17 residues. The CDR3 sequence: CASSRGTSGLGVDTQYF. The CDR3 nucleotides read TGTGCCAGCAGCCGAGGCACTAGCGGCCTCGGGGTAGATACGCAGTATTTT.

This clone was detected only once. The V and J genes are TRBV20-1 and TRBJ1-2, with D unclear. The CDR3 runs to 11 residues. The germline CDR1 and CDR2 sequences are DFQATT and SNEGSKA (reference sequence). The DNA for the CDR3 is TGCAGCGCCGAGGTGGGCTATGGCTACACCTTC. This gives the protein CSAEVGYGYTF.

CDR3 region: CASSEGAGYGYTF. Written as DNA, the CDR3 is TGTGCCAGCAGTGAAGGGGCTGGGTATGGCTACACCTTC. V gene TRBV6-1 combines with J gene TRBJ1-2; no definite D call. The ends were cut back, 1 base at V and 5 bases at J, with 8 bases in the middle. CDR1 is MNHNS and CDR2 is SASEGT in the germline V gene. The length of the CDR3 is 13 residues.

This clone was observed a few times. The chain recombines TRBV4-1 with TRBJ2-5, with 9 bases fitting TRBD2. From germline, CDR1 is MGHRA and CDR2 YSYEKL. J lost 3 bases, V lost 6 bases, and 11 bases had no gene match. This CDR3 spans 16 amino acids. CDR3 residues: CASRLGGSGGEETQYF. CDR3 sequence (DNA): TGCGCCAGCAGGCTCGGGGGTAGCGGGGGAGAAGAGACCCAGTACTTC.

This chain uses TRBV21-1 with TRBJ1-3. TRBV21-1 corresponds to a pseudogene. The CDR3 is 17 residues long. The CDR3, as DNA: TGTGCCAGCGCAAAAAGGGAGGACGGAGTCTCTGGAAACACCATATATTTT. Translating gives CASAKREDGVSGNTIYF.